These T cell receptor beta chains were read from a single sample in a study of cytomegalovirus exposure and HLA in healthy donors. This table comes from immunoSEQ multiplex PCR, and its TCRdb copy is limited to in-frame clones, with some not included. The table includes more than 55,000 clones, about 89% detected once. Sequencing was done on a sample of PBMCs. These receptor sequences come from a young woman in good health and CMV-seronegative. The CDR3 runs from the conserved cysteine through the conserved F or W. Fields, in order: V gene, D gene, clone size, J gene, CDR3 protein, CDR3 DNA. A D gene is named only where the DNA matches it firmly. For some rows the clone size is stated as once, few or many, or as a class when expanded; others skip it.

V: TRBV27
D: .
size: .
J: TRBJ2-6
CDR3: CASRPRQAGANVLTF
DNA: TGTGCCAGCAGACCGAGACAGGCAGGGGCCAACGTCCTGACTTTC

V: TRBV27
D: TRBD1
size: .
J: TRBJ2-7
CDR3: CASSLSGTGAYEQYF
DNA: TGTGCCAGCAGTTTATCCGGGACAGGGGCCTACGAGCAGTACTTC

V: TRBV6-1
D: .
size: .
J: TRBJ2-5
CDR3: CASSRQGGETQYF
DNA: TGTGCCAGCAGTCGCCAGGGGGGCGAGACCCAGTACTTC

V: TRBV18
D: TRBD1
size: .
J: TRBJ1-5
CDR3: CASSPGTGGQPQHF
DNA: TGTGCCAGCTCACCAGGGACAGGGGGTCAGCCCCAGCATTTT

V: TRBV5-1
D: .
size: .
J: TRBJ2-1
CDR3: CASSLESGEQFF
DNA: TGCGCCAGCAGCTTGGAATCGGGTGAGCAGTTCTTC

V: TRBV7-9
D: .
size: .
J: TRBJ2-3
CDR3: CASSLAGGTDTQYF
DNA: TGTGCCAGCAGCTTAGCGGGGGGTACAGATACGCAGTATTTT

V: TRBV5-1
D: .
size: .
J: TRBJ1-3
CDR3: CASPWRGRAWGSGVGNTIYF
DNA: TGCGCCAGCCCCTGGCGGGGTAGGGCTTGGGGTTCTGGTGTTGGAAACACCATATATTTT

V: TRBV5-6
D: .
size: .
J: TRBJ2-5
CDR3: CASSLVDTEETQYF
DNA: TGTGCCAGCAGCTTGGTGGACACGGAAGAGACCCAGTACTTC

V: TRBV30
D: .
size: .
J: TRBJ2-1
CDR3: CAWYAAGGLHNEQFF
DNA: TGTGCCTGGTACGCAGCGGGCGGGTTACACAATGAGCAGTTCTTC

V: TRBV7-2
D: TRBD1
size: .
J: TRBJ1-2
CDR3: CASSPGQAVYGYTF
DNA: TGTGCCAGCAGCCCGGGACAGGCGGTGTATGGCTACACCTTC

V: TRBV6-1
D: .
size: .
J: TRBJ1-2
CDR3: CASSPGWGADGYTF
DNA: TGTGCCAGCAGCCCCGGGTGGGGCGCAGATGGCTACACCTTC

V: TRBV19
D: .
size: .
J: TRBJ2-1
CDR3: CASTTLPLTGNEQFF
DNA: TGTGCCAGTACCACGTTACCCCTGACAGGCAATGAGCAGTTCTTC

V: TRBV10-1
D: .
size: .
J: TRBJ1-5
CDR3: CASSEGGNGNQPQHF
DNA: TGCGCCAGCAGTGAGGGAGGGAACGGGAATCAGCCCCAGCATTTT

V: TRBV18
D: .
size: .
J: TRBJ2-1
CDR3: CASTRLEVGNEQFF
DNA: TGTGCCAGCACCCGACTTGAGGTTGGCAATGAGCAGTTCTTC

V: TRBV5-1
D: .
size: .
J: TRBJ2-1
CDR3: CASSLTSGGQNEQFF
DNA: TGCGCCAGCAGCTTGACGTCAGGGGGGCAGAATGAGCAGTTCTTC

V: TRBV14
D: .
size: .
J: TRBJ1-1
CDR3: CASSQGSGGYLNTEAFF
DNA: TGTGCCAGCAGCCAAGGGTCGGGGGGGTACCTGAACACTGAAGCTTTCTTT

V: TRBV5-1
D: .
size: .
J: TRBJ1-4
CDR3: CASSLDYLGGEKLFF
DNA: TGCGCCAGCAGCCTAGACTATCTAGGCGGTGAAAAACTGTTTTTT

V: TRBV7-9
D: .
size: .
J: TRBJ2-5
CDR3: CASSLSGGGRETQYF
DNA: TGTGCCAGCAGCTTATCCGGGGGAGGCCGAGAGACCCAGTACTTC

V: TRBV14
D: .
size: .
J: TRBJ1-3
CDR3: CASSQPRSIDTGNTIYF
DNA: TGTGCCAGCAGCCAACCTCGTTCGATTGACACTGGAAACACCATATATTTT

V: TRBV7-8
D: .
size: .
J: TRBJ2-5
CDR3: CASSLGLASPETQYF
DNA: TGTGCCAGCAGCTTAGGGTTAGCGTCCCCAGAGACCCAGTACTTC

V: TRBV15
D: TRBD1
size: once
J: TRBJ1-4
CDR3: CATSKRQGYATNEKLFF
DNA: TGTGCCACCAGCAAAAGACAGGGGTACGCAACTAATGAAAAACTGTTTTTT

V: TRBV27
D: TRBD1
size: .
J: TRBJ2-6
CDR3: CASGARQGVTSGANVLTF
DNA: TGTGCCAGCGGGGCCAGACAGGGGGTTACCTCTGGGGCCAACGTCCTGACTTTC

V: TRBV28
D: .
size: .
J: TRBJ1-2
CDR3: CASSLFGQGKDYGYTF
DNA: TGTGCCAGCAGTTTATTTGGTCAGGGGAAGGACTATGGCTACACCTTC

V: TRBV28
D: TRBD1
size: .
J: TRBJ1-6
CDR3: CATEADRGFSPLHF
DNA: TGTGCCACAGAGGCGGACAGGGGGTTTTCACCCCTCCACTTT

V: TRBV9
D: TRBD2
size: .
J: TRBJ2-3
CDR3: CASSNPSSGGSGDTQYF
DNA: TGTGCCAGCAGCAACCCCTCGTCGGGGGGTAGTGGAGATACGCAGTATTTT

V: TRBV30
D: .
size: .
J: TRBJ1-3
CDR3: CAWSVPGRHGNTIYF
DNA: TGTGCCTGGAGTGTACCAGGGAGGCACGGGAACACCATATATTTT

V: TRBV28
D: .
size: .
J: TRBJ2-3
CDR3: CASCERSTDTQYF
DNA: TGTGCCAGTTGCGAGCGGAGCACAGATACGCAGTATTTT

V: TRBV5-6
D: TRBD1
size: .
J: TRBJ2-7
CDR3: CASSLADRDHYEQYF
DNA: TGTGCCAGCAGCTTGGCGGACAGGGACCACTACGAGCAGTACTTC

V: TRBV7-2
D: TRBD2
size: .
J: TRBJ2-1
CDR3: CASSLVVLAGFLDEQFF
DNA: TGTGCCAGCAGCTTAGTGGTACTAGCGGGCTTTTTGGATGAGCAGTTCTTC

V: TRBV30
D: .
size: .
J: TRBJ2-6
CDR3: CAWSIRDNSGANVLTF
DNA: TGTGCCTGGAGTATCAGGGACAACTCTGGGGCCAACGTCCTGACTTTC

V: TRBV14
D: .
size: .
J: TRBJ2-1
CDR3: CASSQGYRVNEQFF
DNA: TGTGCCAGCAGCCAAGGTTACCGGGTAAATGAGCAGTTCTTC

V: TRBV19
D: .
size: .
J: TRBJ2-6
CDR3: CASSILGANVLTF
DNA: TGTGCCAGTAGTATTCTCGGGGCCAACGTCCTGACTTTC

V: TRBV15
D: .
size: once
J: TRBJ2-7
CDR3: CATSRDSSYEQYF
DNA: TGTGCCACCAGCAGAGATTCCAGCTACGAGCAGTACTTC

V: TRBV5-4
D: TRBD2
size: once
J: TRBJ2-1
CDR3: CASSAGTSGSGRGEQFF
DNA: TGTGCCAGCAGCGCTGGGACTAGCGGGAGTGGTAGGGGGGAGCAGTTCTTC

V: TRBV11-2
D: TRBD1
size: .
J: TRBJ1-1
CDR3: CASSDSGTGSTEAFF
DNA: TGTGCCAGCAGCGATTCCGGGACAGGCTCCACTGAAGCTTTCTTT

V: TRBV7-2
D: TRBD2
size: once
J: TRBJ2-4
CDR3: CASSFGGTKNIQYF
DNA: TGTGCCAGCAGCTTCGGGGGGACCAAAAACATTCAGTACTTC

V: TRBV11-2
D: TRBD1
size: .
J: TRBJ1-1
CDR3: CASSFGQGNTEAFF
DNA: TGTGCCAGCAGCTTTGGACAGGGCAACACTGAAGCTTTCTTT

V: TRBV20-1
D: .
size: .
J: TRBJ1-1
CDR3: CSARGQVEAFF
DNA: TGCAGTGCCCGAGGGCAGGTAGAAGCTTTCTTT

V: TRBV6-6
D: TRBD1
size: .
J: TRBJ2-7
CDR3: CATTGTGVYEQYF
DNA: TGTGCCACCACCGGGACAGGGGTATACGAGCAGTACTTC

V: TRBV27
D: .
size: .
J: TRBJ2-2
CDR3: CAYRGGELFF
DNA: TGTGCCTACCGGGGCGGGGAGCTGTTTTTT

V: TRBV10-3
D: .
size: .
J: TRBJ2-7
CDR3: CAISDPNKISSYEQYF
DNA: TGTGCCATCAGTGACCCGAACAAGATTTCCTCCTACGAGCAGTACTTC

V: TRBV5-6
D: TRBD2
size: .
J: TRBJ2-5
CDR3: CAGGLAGQETQYF
DNA: TGTGCCGGGGGACTAGCGGGACAAGAGACCCAGTACTTC

V: TRBV6-5
D: TRBD1
size: .
J: TRBJ1-2
CDR3: CASSFTGGVGYGYTF
DNA: TGTGCCAGCAGTTTCACAGGGGGTGTTGGCTATGGCTACACCTTC

V: TRBV6-4
D: TRBD1
size: .
J: TRBJ2-7
CDR3: CASDTLRDRRTGSSYEQYF
DNA: TGTGCCAGCGACACCCTCCGGGACAGAAGGACTGGCAGCTCCTACGAGCAGTACTTC

V: TRBV19
D: TRBD1
size: once
J: TRBJ1-4
CDR3: CASSAWRGLSTNEKLFF
DNA: TGTGCCAGTAGTGCCTGGAGGGGGCTCTCAACTAATGAAAAACTGTTTTTT

V: TRBV28
D: TRBD2
size: .
J: TRBJ2-5
CDR3: CASSLNGTSGRRAQYF
DNA: TGTGCCAGCAGTTTAAACGGGACTAGCGGGAGACGGGCCCAGTACTTC

V: TRBV2
D: TRBD1
size: .
J: TRBJ1-1
CDR3: CASSSGQIEAFF
DNA: TGTGCCAGCAGCTCGGGACAGATTGAAGCTTTCTTT

V: TRBV2
D: TRBD1
size: .
J: TRBJ2-5
CDR3: CASRGQQETQYF
DNA: TGTGCCAGCAGGGGACAGCAAGAGACCCAGTACTTC

V: TRBV28
D: .
size: .
J: TRBJ1-1
CDR3: CASSLYGGGTEAFF
DNA: TGTGCCAGCAGTTTATACGGGGGGGGTACTGAAGCTTTCTTT

V: TRBV10-3
D: .
size: .
J: TRBJ2-3
CDR3: CAISGDLRGSTDTQYF
DNA: TGTGCCATCAGTGGGGACCTGCGGGGAAGCACAGATACGCAGTATTTT

V: TRBV21-1
D: .
size: .
J: TRBJ1-2
CDR3: CASSKCHRDRGPNYGYTF
DNA: TGTGCCAGCAGCAAATGTCACCGGGACAGGGGACCTAACTATGGCTACACCTTC

V: TRBV4-1
D: .
size: .
J: TRBJ2-7
CDR3: CASSQVLGQYYEQYF
DNA: TGCGCCAGCAGCCAAGTATTAGGACAGTACTACGAGCAGTACTTC

V: TRBV25-1
D: .
size: .
J: TRBJ1-3
CDR3: CASSDWHLDTIYF
DNA: TGTGCCAGCAGTGACTGGCATTTGGACACCATATATTTT

V: TRBV19
D: .
size: .
J: TRBJ2-3
CDR3: CASSSRDRGTDTQYF
DNA: TGTGCCAGTAGTTCGCGGGACAGAGGCACAGATACGCAGTATTTT

V: TRBV7-6
D: TRBD2
size: .
J: TRBJ2-1
CDR3: CASSLTATSGSVKFF
DNA: TGTGCCAGCAGCTTAACCGCGACTAGCGGGAGTGTTAAGTTCTTC

V: TRBV13
D: .
size: .
J: TRBJ1-4
CDR3: CASSLQQGFEEKLFF
DNA: TGTGCCAGCAGCCTACAACAGGGTTTTGAGGAAAAACTGTTTTTT

V: TRBV9
D: TRBD2
size: .
J: TRBJ2-2
CDR3: CASSASTSGDAGELFF
DNA: TGTGCCAGCAGCGCGTCGACTAGCGGGGACGCCGGGGAGCTGTTTTTT